This T cell receptor beta chain was identified during a study of blood T cells in healthy people across ages. General study findings and limits: CMV status of donors was unknown, possibly confounding expanded clonotype changes.

Sample-barcoded 5' priming and a J-beta primer mix drove a second PCR of roughly 6 to 12 cycles. From the 5' RACE reads, TCRdb called clonotypes with MiXCR, one entry per CDR3 protein. In the table there are around 1,100,000 distinct CDR3 sequences, approximately 38% of which are singletons. A few counts support this clonotype. Antigen unknown. The V and J ends lost 5 bases and 4 bases respectively, with 3 bases between them. The CDR3 extends over 11 amino acids. Germline V gene lookup returns CDR1 MNHEY and CDR2 SMNVEV (reference sequence). This clonotype was sampled from a man aged 18 to 30 in good health. The chain employs TRBV27 and TRBJ1-3; D gene unclear. Sequencing used blood. DNA of the CDR3: TGTGCCAGCAGTGGGGGAAACACCATATATTTT. Amino acids: CASSGGNTIYF.